This TCR beta chain was identified in a study of response to subunit inactivated influenza vaccine. The junction had 6 bases not matched to a gene; V was cut back by 7 bases and J by 2 bases. The CDR3 contains 15 residues. Per the germline V gene, CDR1 is SQVTM and CDR2 is ANQGSEA. This clonotype has more than one count but fewer than ten. Its antigen remains unknown. Study-wide results and caveats: Only a handful of new T cells, the authors suggested, are recruited with each seasonal influenza vaccination.

TCRdb processed the RT-PCR reads anew with MiXCR; each CDR3 protein has one entry. The repertoire holds hundreds of thousands of distinct CDR3 sequences, with approximately 14% as singletons. The chain has TRBV29-1 and TRBJ2-1; the match to TRBD1 covers 12 bases. The sample in question was PBMCs from blood, obtained about 12 days after vaccination. This TCR came from a man aged 45-65 years who received an inactivated influenza vaccine. The CDR3 protein is CSARRDRGPYNEQFF. The CDR3 coding sequence is TGCAGCGCCCGCCGGGACAGGGGGCCCTACAATGAGCAGTTCTTC.